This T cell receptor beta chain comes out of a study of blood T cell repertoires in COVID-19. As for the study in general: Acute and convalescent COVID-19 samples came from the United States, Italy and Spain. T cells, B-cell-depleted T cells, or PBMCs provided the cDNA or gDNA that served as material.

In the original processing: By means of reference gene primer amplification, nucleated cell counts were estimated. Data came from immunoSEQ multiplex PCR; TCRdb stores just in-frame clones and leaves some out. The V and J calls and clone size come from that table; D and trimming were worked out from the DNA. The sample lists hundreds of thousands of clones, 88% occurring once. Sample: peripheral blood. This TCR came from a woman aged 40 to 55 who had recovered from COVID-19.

CDR3 region: CASSFVLAGSGAADTQYF. The DNA of the CDR3 is TGTGCCAGCAGCTTTGTTCTAGCGGGATCCGGTGCGGCAGATACGCAGTATTTT. The rearrangement joins TRBV7-8 to TRBJ2-3; 9 nucleotides agree with TRBD2. The CDR3 contains 18 residues. The V gene end was trimmed by 3 bases and the J gene end by 4 bases; junction bases not matched to a gene: 14. Germline V gives CDR1 SGHVS, CDR2 FQNEAQ.